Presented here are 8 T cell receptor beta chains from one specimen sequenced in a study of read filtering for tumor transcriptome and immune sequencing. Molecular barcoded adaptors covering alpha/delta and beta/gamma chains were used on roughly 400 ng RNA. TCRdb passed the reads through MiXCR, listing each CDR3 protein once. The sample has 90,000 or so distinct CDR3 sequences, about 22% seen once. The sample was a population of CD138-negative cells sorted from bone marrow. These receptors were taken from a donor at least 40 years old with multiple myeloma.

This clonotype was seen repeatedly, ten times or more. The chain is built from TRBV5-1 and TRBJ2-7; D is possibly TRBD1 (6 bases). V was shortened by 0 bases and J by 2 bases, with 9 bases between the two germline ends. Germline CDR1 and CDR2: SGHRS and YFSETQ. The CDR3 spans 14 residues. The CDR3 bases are TGCGCCAGCAGCTTGGGACAGGCAACCTACGAGCAGTACTTC. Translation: CASSLGQATYEQYF. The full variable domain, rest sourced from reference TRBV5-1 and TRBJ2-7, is KAGVTQTPRYLIKTRGQQVTLSCSPISGHRSVSWYQQTPGQGLQFLFEYFSETQRNKGNFPGRFSGRQFSNSRSEMNVSTLELGDSALYLCASSLGQATYEQYFGPGTRLTVT.

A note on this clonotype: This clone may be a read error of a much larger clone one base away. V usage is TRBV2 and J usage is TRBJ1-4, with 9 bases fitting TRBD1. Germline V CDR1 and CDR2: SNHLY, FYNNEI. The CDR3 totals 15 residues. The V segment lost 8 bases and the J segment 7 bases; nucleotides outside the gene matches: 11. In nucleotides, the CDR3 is TGTGCCAGCGGGGAAACCGGGACAGGGCGTGAAAAACTGTTTTTT. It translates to CASGETGTGREKLFF.

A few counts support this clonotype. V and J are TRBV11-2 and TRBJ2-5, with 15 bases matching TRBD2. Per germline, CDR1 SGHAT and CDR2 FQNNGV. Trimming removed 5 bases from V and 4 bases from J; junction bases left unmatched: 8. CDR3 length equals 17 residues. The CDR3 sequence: CASSRTSGGALRETQYF. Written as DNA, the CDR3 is TGTGCCAGCAGCCGGACTAGCGGGGGGGCCTTGAGAGAGACCCAGTACTTC.

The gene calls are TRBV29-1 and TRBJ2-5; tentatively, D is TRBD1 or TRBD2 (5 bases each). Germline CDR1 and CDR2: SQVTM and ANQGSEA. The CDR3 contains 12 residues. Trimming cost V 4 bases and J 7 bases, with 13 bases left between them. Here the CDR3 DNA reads TGCAGCGTTGCAAGAGGGGAAGGGACCCAGTACTTC. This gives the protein CSVARGEGTQYF.

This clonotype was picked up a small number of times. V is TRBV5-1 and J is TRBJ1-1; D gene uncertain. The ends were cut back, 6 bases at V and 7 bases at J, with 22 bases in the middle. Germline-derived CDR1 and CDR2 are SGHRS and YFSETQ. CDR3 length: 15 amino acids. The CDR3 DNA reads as TGCGCCAGCACCGTTCGGGTCATGGGAGAGGGTGAAGCTTTCTTT. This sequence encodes CASTVRVMGEGEAFF. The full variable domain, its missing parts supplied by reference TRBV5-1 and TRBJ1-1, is KAGVTQTPRYLIKTRGQQVTLSCSPISGHRSVSWYQQTPGQGLQFLFEYFSETQRNKGNFPGRFSGRQFSNSRSEMNVSTLELGDSALYLCASTVRVMGEGEAFFGQGTRLTVV.

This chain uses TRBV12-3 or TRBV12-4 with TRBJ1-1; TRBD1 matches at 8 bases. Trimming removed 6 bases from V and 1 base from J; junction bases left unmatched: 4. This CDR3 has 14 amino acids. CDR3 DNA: TGTGCCAGCAGGGGGGACAGGAGGAACACTGAAGCTTTCTTT. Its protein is CASRGDRRNTEAFF.

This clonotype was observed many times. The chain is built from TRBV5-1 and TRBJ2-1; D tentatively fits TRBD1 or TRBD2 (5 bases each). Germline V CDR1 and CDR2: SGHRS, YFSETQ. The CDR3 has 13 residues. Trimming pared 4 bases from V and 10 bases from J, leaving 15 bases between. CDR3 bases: TGCGCCAGCAGCCAGGGACCTGGTCAAGAGCAGTTCTTC. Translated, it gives CASSQGPGQEQFF.

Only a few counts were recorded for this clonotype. DNA of the CDR3: TGTGCCAGCAGCCCGTCCGGGACCGGGAGTGAAAAACTGTTTTTT. Protein: CASSPSGTGSEKLFF. The chain couples TRBV6-2 or TRBV6-3 to TRBJ1-4; TRBD1 might be the D (5 bases). The CDR3 consists of 15 residues. V shed 6 bases and J shed 7 bases, with 18 bases lying between them. Germline CDR1 and CDR2: MNHEY and SVGEGT.